This entry concerns a single T cell receptor (beta chain). Many counts were recorded for this clonotype. This clone's antigen is unknown. No much larger clone is present one base from it, and per-base qualities are unavailable. The data belong to a study of blood T cells in healthy people across ages (dated by TCRdb to the mid-2010s). As for the study more broadly: In model experiments, template switching captured about one uniquely barcoded TCR beta cDNA molecule for every two T cells. The study analyzed two additional independent replicas of 1 million unique cDNA reads from the same blood draw for two donors, one aged 18 to 30 and one aged 80 or older. To track age-related changes in TCR beta repertoire diversity, the study relied on deep sequencing normalized with unique cDNA molecular identifiers. To avoid experimental bias, donors of different ages were distributed randomly across sequencing lanes. The donors were divided into four age groups: young (average around 16 years), middle-aged (about 40), aged (about 61) and long-lived (82).

The donors were a few dozen Caucasian individuals from Russia, aged roughly 6 to 100 years, who were systemically healthy. Each donor gave approximately 9.3 milliliters of peripheral blood, collected into EDTA-treated Vacutainer tubes. Ficoll-Paque density-gradient centrifugation was used to isolate PBMCs, with at least 6.5 million per sample. Total RNA was extracted from PBMCs with Trizol reagent, with at least 5 micrograms obtained per sample. Naive CD45RAhigh/CD27high T cell percentages were measured by flow cytometry on a PBMC aliquot from every donor. Reading from cysteine to phenylalanine, the CDR3 counts 15 amino acids. Of the read, only the CDR3 DNA is kept; its 45 bases are in frame from base 1. V loses 2 bases at its end and J loses 4 bases; junction bases beyond the gene matches: 8. Via the germline V gene, CDR1 is SQVTM and CDR2 ANQGSEA. Libraries were made using 5' RACE. Sequencing took place on an Illumina HiSeq 2500. The second PCR ran for about 7 to 11 cycles and used a J-beta primer mix along with a sample-barcoded 5' primer. Each TCR beta cDNA molecule received a unique molecular identifier from a template-switch 5' adaptor carrying 12 random nucleotides. At least 2.5 million CDR3-containing paired-end reads were obtained from each sample. The Mint cDNA synthesis kit, primed by a TRBC-specific oligonucleotide, was used to synthesize first-strand cDNA from all RNA. Following uracil-DNA glycosylase treatment, all cDNA underwent a first 18-cycle PCR with the universal primers M1SS and BC2_uni_R. As for the authors' bioinformatics: Normalization of each sample was performed by random selection of 1 million high-quality reads, each carrying a distinct molecular identifier. Instead of being binned into consensus sequences, reads that shared molecular identifiers were thrown out. MiTCR, set to a Q25 quality threshold and the strictest error-elimination algorithm, was used for CDR3 identification, clonotype clustering and error correction. A nonparametric unseen species model using Euler transformation provided a lower-bound estimate of total TCR beta diversity. TCRdb reworked the public reads: Q25 trimming with fastp, MiXCR clone assembly, productive beta chains retained. Rows are unified per CDR3 protein, each entry keeping the most common DNA and genes. TCRdb, not the authors, supplied the V and J calls. The sample table records around 320,000 distinct CDR3 sequences; around 29% of these occur just once. The ten largest account for around 30% of the sample.

What the work shows at the level of the full study, not this receptor alone: Since profiling was done on bulk unsorted PBMCs, naive and antigen-experienced compartments could not be conclusively compared. As age increased, observed TCR beta diversity per million T cells dropped in a roughly linear way, and a significant reduction was already evident by age 40. Compared with the aged group, more naive CD4+ T cells, fewer expanded clones and increased TCR diversity were shown by the long-lived group, suggesting age selection. Observed TCR beta diversity correlated strongly with the percentage of naive T cells measured by flow cytometry. Total diversity estimates from one million sequenced T cells were considered lower bounds and underestimates. Because donor CMV infection status was unknown, age-related changes in expanded clonotypes were potentially confounded.

The sequence links TRBV29-1 to TRBJ2-5; TRBD2 aligns with 9 central bases. What was sequenced was blood. The clonotype originates from an older woman in good health. The sequenced DNA: TGCAGCGTTGAACTAGCGGGGAGTAGTGGAGAGACCCAGTACTTC. Translated, this gives CSVELAGSSGETQYF.